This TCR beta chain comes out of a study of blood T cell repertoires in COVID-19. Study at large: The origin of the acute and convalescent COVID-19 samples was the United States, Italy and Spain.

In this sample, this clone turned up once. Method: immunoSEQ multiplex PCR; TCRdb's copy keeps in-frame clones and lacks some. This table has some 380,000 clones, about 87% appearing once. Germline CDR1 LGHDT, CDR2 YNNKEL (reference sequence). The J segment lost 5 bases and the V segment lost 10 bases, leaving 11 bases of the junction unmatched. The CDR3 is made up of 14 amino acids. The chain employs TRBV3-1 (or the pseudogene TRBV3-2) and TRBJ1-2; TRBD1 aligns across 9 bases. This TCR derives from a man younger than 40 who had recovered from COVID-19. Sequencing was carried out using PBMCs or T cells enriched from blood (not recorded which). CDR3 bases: TGTGCCACCCCACCTGGACAGGGGACGTATGGCTACACCTTC. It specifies CATPPGQGTYGYTF.